This paragraph covers one TCR beta chain sequence. These data originate in a study of Tregs in tolerant kidney transplant recipients. Related graft donors supplied nonmyeloablative bone marrow transplants, and mixed chimerism was transient. Profiling relied on immunoSEQ multiplex PCR, and the TCRdb table lists in-frame clones only, not all of them. Among tens of thousands of clones listed, approximately 94% were seen once. This sequence originates from a human patient who received a combined kidney and bone marrow transplant. Some T cells may possibly be graft donor cells. The specimen comprised CD4+ T cells from blood (PBMCs), sampled 12 months after the transplant.

CDR3 region: CASSPDTGLVTYEQYF. CDR3 nucleotide sequence: TGTGCCAGCTCACCAGACACCGGACTAGTAACCTACGAGCAGTACTTC. The J gene is TRBJ2-5, the V gene TRBV18; TRBD2 matches 7 bases. The last part of the DNA fits TRBJ2-7 better; the J call may be wrong. Germline V gene sequence: CDR1 KGHSH, CDR2 LQKENI. The CDR3 has 16 residues.